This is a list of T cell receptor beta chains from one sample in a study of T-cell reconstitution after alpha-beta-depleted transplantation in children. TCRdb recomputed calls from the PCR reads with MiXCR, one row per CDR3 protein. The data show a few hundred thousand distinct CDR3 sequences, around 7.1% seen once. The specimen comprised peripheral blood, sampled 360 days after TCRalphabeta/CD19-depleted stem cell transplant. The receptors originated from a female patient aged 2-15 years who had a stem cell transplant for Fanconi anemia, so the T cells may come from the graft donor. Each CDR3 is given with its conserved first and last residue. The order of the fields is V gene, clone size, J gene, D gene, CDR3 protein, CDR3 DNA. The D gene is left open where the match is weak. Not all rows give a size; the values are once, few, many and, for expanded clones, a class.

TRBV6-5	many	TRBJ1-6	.	CASRFGGGASPLHF	TGTGCCAGCAGATTCGGCGGCGGGGCTTCACCCCTCCACTTT
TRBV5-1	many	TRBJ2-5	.	CASMLGLTQETQYF	TGCGCCAGCATGCTCGGACTAACACAAGAGACCCAGTACTTC
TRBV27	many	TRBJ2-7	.	CASSLSHIGQTSYEQYF	TGTGCCAGCAGTTTATCTCATATCGGGCAGACTTCCTACGAGCAGTACTTC
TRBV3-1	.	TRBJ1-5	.	CASSQEGGRNNQPQHF	TGTGCCAGCAGCCAAGAGGGCGGGAGAAACAATCAGCCCCAGCATTTT
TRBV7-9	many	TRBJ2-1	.	CASSLAVYNEQFF	TGTGCCAGCAGCTTAGCGGTATACAATGAGCAGTTCTTC
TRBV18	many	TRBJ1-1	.	CASSPGLTEAFF	TGTGCCAGCTCACCAGGGCTCACTGAAGCTTTCTTT
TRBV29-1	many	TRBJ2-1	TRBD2	CSVEAGGSYNEQFF	TGCAGCGTTGAAGCGGGGGGGAGTTACAATGAGCAGTTCTTC
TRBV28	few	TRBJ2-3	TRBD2	CASSLQRGSSTDTQYF	TGTGCCAGCAGTTTACAGCGGGGATCTAGCACAGATACGCAGTATTTT
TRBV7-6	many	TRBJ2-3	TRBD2	CASSLLAGLDTQYF	TGTGCCAGCAGCTTACTAGCGGGGTTGGATACGCAGTATTTT
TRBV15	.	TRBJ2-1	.	CATSSPPGNEQFF	TGTGCCACCAGCAGCCCGCCTGGAAATGAGCAGTTCTTC